These 31 T cell receptor beta chains share one sample of origin, sequenced in a study of T-cell reconstitution after alpha-beta-depleted transplantation in children. Library preparation (for TCRbeta) was performed with unique molecular identifiers. TCRdb itself ran the PCR reads through MiXCR, one entry per CDR3 protein. There are about 300,000 distinct CDR3 sequences in the sample; 10% occur only once, and just under 7.5% lies in the top ten. The specimen comprised PBMCs, sampled before TCRalphabeta/CD19-depleted stem cell transplant. These receptors came from a boy under two years old with acute myeloid leukemia, due to receive a stem cell transplant.

This clonotype was observed many times. The junction departs from the called germline gene at one end, perhaps through a read error. The V gene is TRBV7-9, the J gene TRBJ2-7; D is possibly TRBD1 (5 bases). Per the germline V gene, CDR1 is SEHNR and CDR2 is FQNEAQ (reference sequence). This CDR3 contains 12 residues. The CDR3: CATDSDSYEHYF. CDR3 bases: TGTGCCACCGACTCTGACAGCTACGAGCACTACTTC.

Comment on this clonotype: A much larger clone is a single base away; this may be a read error. The chain couples TRBV20-1 to TRBJ2-3; D might be TRBD1 (6 bases). V was clipped by 5 bases and J by 7 bases, with 19 bases between them. The germline V gene encodes CDR1 DFQATT and CDR2 SNEGSKA (reference sequence). This CDR3 spans 14 amino acids. The CDR3 sequence: CSAPRRDKVNTQYF. The DNA for the CDR3 is TGCAGTGCTCCACGAAGGGACAAGGTGAATACGCAGTATTTT.

This clonotype was picked up many times. The genes are TRBV5-1 and TRBJ2-2; TRBD1 aligns across 10 bases. The J segment lost 5 bases and the V segment lost 4 bases, leaving 2 bases of the junction unmatched. Germline-derived CDR1 and CDR2 are SGHRS and YFSETQ. This CDR3 has 14 amino acids. The CDR3 protein is CASSPGQGTGELFF. The CDR3 DNA is TGCGCCAGCAGCCCGGGACAGGGGACCGGGGAGCTGTTTTTT.

Ten or more counts support this clonotype. The J gene is TRBJ1-6, the V gene TRBV7-9, with 8 bases aligning to TRBD1. The CDR3 consists of 15 residues. The germline V gene encodes CDR1 SEHNR and CDR2 FQNEAQ (reference sequence). V gave up 5 bases and J gave up 7 bases; unmatched junction bases: 7. CDR3 DNA: TGTGCCAGCAGCCCTCTCCGACAGGGGAATTCACCCCTCCACTTT. It specifies CASSPLRQGNSPLHF. Full variable domain (missing parts from reference TRBV7-9 and TRBJ1-6): DTGVSQNPRHKITKRGQNVTFRCDPISEHNRLYWYRQTLGQGPEFLTYFQNEAQLEKSRLLSDRFSAERPKGSFSTLEIQRTEQGDSAMYLCASSPLRQGNSPLHFGNGTRLTVT.

The sample holds many counts of this clonotype. The rearrangement uses TRBV12-3 or TRBV12-4 and TRBJ1-4, with D maybe TRBD1 (6 bases). V lost 3 bases to trimming and J lost 7 bases, with 12 bases between them. CDR3 length: 14 amino acids. In DNA, the CDR3 is TGTGCCAGCAGTTTCAGGGGAGGGAGTGAAAAACTGTTTTTT. Its translation: CASSFRGGSEKLFF.

The sample holds a few counts of this clonotype. The chain carries TRBV15 and TRBJ2-4; 8 nucleotides line up with TRBD1. The CDR3 runs 18 residues. Per the germline V gene, CDR1 is LNHNV and CDR2 is YYDKDF (reference sequence). V was clipped by 2 bases and J by 2 bases; unmatched bases: 11. CDR3: CATSRPGAGGLSKNIQYF. Written as DNA, the CDR3 is TGTGCCACCAGCAGACCCGGGGCAGGGGGCCTTTCCAAAAACATTCAGTACTTC.

The gene calls are TRBV2 and TRBJ1-2; D is unresolved. Germline CDR1 reads SNHLY; CDR2 reads FYNNEI. The CDR3 spans 14 residues. Trimming removed 4 bases from V and 2 bases from J, with 11 bases in between. CDR3 nucleotide sequence: TGTGCCAGCAGTGTACGGACGGAGAACTATGGCTACACCTTC. It specifies CASSVRTENYGYTF.

Many counts were recorded for this clonotype. The chain has TRBV5-1 and TRBJ2-7; 8 bases map to TRBD2. Trimming removed 3 bases from V and 0 bases from J; junction bases left unmatched: 8. Germline V gene data show CDR1 as SGHRS and CDR2 as YFSETQ. This CDR3 contains 16 residues. The CDR3 reads CASSSPGGAGSYEQYF. CDR3 coding DNA: TGCGCCAGCAGCTCGCCGGGGGGGGCGGGCTCCTACGAGCAGTACTTC.

The CDR3 DNA follows: TGCAGTGCTAGAGACAGGGGAGCTTACAATGAGCAGTTCTTC. It specifies CSARDRGAYNEQFF. The chain couples TRBV20-1 to TRBJ2-1; tentatively, D is TRBD1 (6 bases). V lost 0 bases to trimming and J lost 4 bases, with 10 bases between them. This CDR3 has 14 residues. CDR1 and CDR2 from the germline V gene are DFQATT and SNEGSKA (reference sequence).

At least ten counts were recorded for this clonotype. V gene TRBV7-4 combines with J gene TRBJ2-4; D gene uncertain. CDR3 length equals 14 residues. Germline CDR1 reads SGHVT; CDR2 reads SQSDAQ. V was shortened by 4 bases and J by 5 bases, with 12 bases between the two germline ends. CDR3 protein: CASSSPGTQNIQYF. The CDR3 DNA reads TGTGCCAGCAGCTCCCCAGGCACGCAAAACATTCAGTACTTC.

This clonotype has at least ten counts. The CDR3, as DNA: TGCAGCGTCGCACGCCGGGACAGGGCTCACAATGAGCAGTTCTTC. Protein product: CSVARRDRAHNEQFF. The chain has TRBV29-1 and TRBJ2-1, with TRBD1 matching over 9 bases. The V gene end was trimmed by 6 bases and the J gene end by 5 bases; junction bases not matched to a gene: 11. Per germline, CDR1 SQVTM and CDR2 ANQGSEA. The length of the CDR3 is 15 residues.

This clonotype was picked up many times. The chain links TRBV7-3 to TRBJ2-7; perhaps TRBD1 as D (6 bases). Trimming left V 2 bases short and J 3 bases short, with 14 bases between. The CDR3 has 15 amino acids. The germline V gene has CDR1 SGHTA and CDR2 FQGTGA. Here the CDR3 reads CASSLGGGGNYEQYF. The CDR3 DNA reads as TGTGCCAGCAGCTTAGGGGGCGGCGGAAACTACGAGCAGTACTTC. The variable domain in full, with the rest retrieved from reference TRBV7-3 and TRBJ2-7, is GAGVSQTPSNKVTEKGKYVELRCDPISGHTALYWYRQSLGQGPEFLIYFQGTGAADDSGLPNDRFFAVRPEGSVSTLKIQRTERGDSAVYLCASSLGGGGNYEQYFGPGTRLTVT.

This clonotype turned up a few times. The rearrangement links TRBV28 to TRBJ2-7; 8 bases map to TRBD2. Germline CDR1 is MDHEN and CDR2 is SYDVKM. V was clipped by 3 bases and J by 0 bases; unmatched bases: 4. This CDR3 spans 15 amino acids. The CDR3 region has the DNA TGTGCCAGCAGTTTTACTAGCGGACCCTCCTACGAGCAGTACTTC. Its protein product is CASSFTSGPSYEQYF.

This clonotype was seen at least ten times. This chain uses TRBV6-1 with TRBJ1-2, with D unclear. V was pared by 4 bases and J by 2 bases, with 8 bases between. Per the germline V gene, CDR1 is MNHNS and CDR2 is SASEGT. The length of the CDR3 is 13 residues. The CDR3 reads CASSGPLNYGYTF. Here the CDR3 DNA reads TGTGCCAGCAGTGGACCTCTAAACTATGGCTACACCTTC.

In its sample, this clonotype was seen many times. The rearrangement links TRBV30 to TRBJ2-5; tentative D call: TRBD2 (6 bases). Germline CDR1 is GTSNPN and CDR2 is SVGIG (reference sequence). The CDR3 runs 13 residues. V was clipped by 1 base and J by 4 bases, with 10 bases between them. CDR3 coding DNA: TGTGCCTGGAGTGGTCGGGGGAGAGAGACCCAGTACTTC. This codes for CAWSGRGRETQYF. The full variable domain, completed using reference TRBV30 and TRBJ2-5, is SQTIHQWPATLVQPVGSPLSLECTVEGTSNPNLYWYRQAAGRGLQLLFYSVGIGQISSEVPQNLSASRPQDRQFILSSKKLLLSDSGFYLCAWSGRGRETQYFGPGTRLLVL.

This clonotype showed up many times. The V and J genes are TRBV6-2 or TRBV6-3 and TRBJ1-1; 12 positions match TRBD1. The V gene's germline CDR1 is MNHEY and CDR2 SVGEGT. The CDR3 totals 13 residues. The CDR3 nucleotides are TGTGCGTCGGGACAGGGGGCGGGTACTGAAGCTTTCTTT. It codes for CASGQGAGTEAFF.

The chain employs TRBV6-6 and TRBJ1-3; D gene uncertain. CDR3 size: 14 residues. V was cut by 0 bases and J by 5 bases, with 8 bases left in between. Per the germline V gene, CDR1 is MNHNY and CDR2 is SVGAGI (reference sequence). The CDR3 reads CASSYSGGRNTIYF. CDR3 in DNA: TGTGCCAGCAGTTACTCGGGCGGGAGAAACACCATATATTTT.

This clonotype has a count of ten or more. This chain links TRBV5-1 with TRBJ1-2; possibly TRBD1 for D (5 bases). CDR3 size: 15 residues. CDR1 is SGHRS, CDR2 YFSETQ, per germline. V was shortened by 0 bases and J by 0 bases, with 9 bases between the two germline ends. CDR3 sequence reads: CASSLERGTNYGYTF. CDR3 nucleotides: TGCGCCAGCAGCTTGGAGAGGGGTACTAACTATGGCTACACCTTC.

This clonotype was observed many times. The chain is built from TRBV7-9 and TRBJ2-5; TRBD1 is a possible D gene (7 bases). Germline lookup yields CDR1 SEHNR and CDR2 FQNEAQ (reference sequence). The CDR3 loop spans 14 amino acids. Trimming cost V 5 bases and J 5 bases, with 15 bases left between them. The CDR3 loop is CASSRGTVGETQYF. DNA for the CDR3: TGTGCCAGCAGCCGCGGGACAGTGGGGGAGACCCAGTACTTC.

This clonotype was observed at least ten times. V gene TRBV27 combines with J gene TRBJ2-7; D is possibly TRBD1 (6 bases). V was clipped by 2 bases and J by 2 bases, with 16 bases between them. Looked up from germline, CDR1 is MNHEY and CDR2 is SMNVEV (reference sequence). The length of the CDR3 is 16 residues. The CDR3 spells CASSLAPPKGAYEQYF. In DNA form, the CDR3 reads TGTGCCAGCAGTTTAGCCCCCCCAAAGGGGGCCTACGAGCAGTACTTC.

This clonotype occurred many times. The rearrangement joins TRBV12-3 or TRBV12-4 to TRBJ2-3; D is perhaps TRBD1 (7 bases). Trimming took off 6 bases at V and 2 bases at J, with 15 bases between the two ends. There are 15 residues in the CDR3. The CDR3 coding sequence is TGTGCCAGCAGGGCCACAGGGGACTTCACAGATACGCAGTATTTT. Translating gives CASRATGDFTDTQYF.

This clonotype was detected many times. The rearrangement links TRBV3-1 to TRBJ2-2; D remains ambiguous. CDR1 and CDR2 from the germline V gene are LGHDT and YNNKEL (reference sequence). This CDR3 is 14 amino acids long. Trimming left V 2 bases short and J 7 bases short, with 11 bases between. The CDR3: CASSQFRKVGELFF. In nucleotides, the CDR3 is TGTGCCAGCAGCCAATTTAGAAAGGTCGGGGAGCTGTTTTTT.

This clonotype was recorded at least ten times. The chain combines TRBV6-1 with TRBJ2-2; TRBD2 aligns across 9 bases. The ends lost 6 bases at V and 2 bases at J; junction bases unmatched: 4. CDR1 is MNHNS and CDR2 is SASEGT in the germline V gene. This CDR3 region has 15 residues. CDR3 nucleotide sequence: TGTGCCAGCAGCCGACTAGCGGTTAACACCGGGGAGCTGTTTTTT. Protein product: CASSRLAVNTGELFF.

There are many counts of this clonotype. The genes are TRBV29-1 and TRBJ2-7, with D uncertain. Looked up from germline, CDR1 is SQVTM and CDR2 is ANQGSEA. The CDR3 spans 13 residues. The V and J ends lost 4 bases and 6 bases respectively, with 16 bases between them. The CDR3 DNA is TGCAGCGTTGCGTCAGCCCTTTATGGCGAGCAGTACTTC. It is translated as CSVASALYGEQYF.

This clonotype appeared many times. This rearrangement joins TRBV12-3 or TRBV12-4 to TRBJ1-3, with 7 bases matching TRBD1. The CDR3 is 14 residues long. With V trimmed by 6 bases and J by 3 bases, 5 bases remained unmatched. CDR3 residues: CASSRGSFGNTIYF. As DNA, the CDR3 is TGTGCCAGCAGCAGGGGGAGCTTTGGAAACACCATATATTTT.

This clonotype occurred once. This sequence joins TRBV7-9 and TRBJ1-1; D might be TRBD1 (6 bases). V was pared by 5 bases and J by 0 bases, with 13 bases between. The CDR3 has 15 amino acids. Looked up from germline, CDR1 is SEHNR and CDR2 is FQNEAQ (reference sequence). The CDR3 coding sequence is TGTGCCAGCAGCCTAGGGACACTAATGAACACTGAAGCTTTCTTT. Amino acids: CASSLGTLMNTEAFF.

This clonotype was detected ten times or more. V gene TRBV16 combines with J gene TRBJ1-2, with a weak D call TRBD1 (5 bases). Trimming took 3 bases from V and 2 from J, leaving 10 bases between them. The CDR3 runs to 14 residues. Germline V gene sequence: CDR1 KGHSY, CDR2 FQNENV. The CDR3 sequence is CASSQGDGNYGYTF. For the CDR3, the DNA is TGTGCCAGCAGCCAGGGGGACGGAAACTATGGCTACACCTTC.

This clonotype showed up many times. This rearrangement joins TRBV28 to TRBJ1-2, with a tentative D call TRBD1 (6 bases). Germline CDR1 is MDHEN and CDR2 is SYDVKM. This CDR3 has 15 amino acids. V shed 7 bases and J shed 7 bases, with 22 bases lying between them. For the CDR3, the DNA is TGTGCCAGCACCCTAAGGTACAGGGTCTCGGGTGGCTACACCTTC. As protein: CASTLRYRVSGGYTF.

This clonotype has a count of ten or more. The chain joins TRBV12-3 or TRBV12-4 to TRBJ1-3; D is ambiguous. Trimming took off 5 bases at V and 0 bases at J, with 11 bases between the two ends. The CDR3 loop spans 15 amino acids. The CDR3 region has the DNA TGTGCCAGCAGTCTCGACGGCCGCTCTGGAAACACCATATATTTT. This encodes CASSLDGRSGNTIYF.

This clonotype was counted at least ten times. This rearrangement joins TRBV7-2 to TRBJ2-5; 9 positions agree with TRBD2. Unmatched junction bases numbered 8, after V lost 1 base and J lost 2 bases. The CDR3 loop spans 17 amino acids. The germline gives CDR1 SGHTA, CDR2 FQGNSA. In DNA form, the CDR3 reads TGTGCCAGCAGCTTAGGGTTCCTAGCGGGAACGCAAGAGACCCAGTACTTC. This sequence encodes CASSLGFLAGTQETQYF.

This clonotype has ten or more counts. The chain uses TRBV7-2 and TRBJ2-7; 14 bases fit TRBD2. Germline assignment: CDR1 SGHTA and CDR2 FQGNSA. With 2 bases clipped from V and 4 bases from J, the junction kept 4 bases outside the gene matches. This CDR3 region has 16 residues. The DNA for the CDR3 is TGTGCCAGCAGCTTACGACTAGCGGGGGGGCCTTACGAGCAGTACTTC. The encoded protein is CASSLRLAGGPYEQYF.